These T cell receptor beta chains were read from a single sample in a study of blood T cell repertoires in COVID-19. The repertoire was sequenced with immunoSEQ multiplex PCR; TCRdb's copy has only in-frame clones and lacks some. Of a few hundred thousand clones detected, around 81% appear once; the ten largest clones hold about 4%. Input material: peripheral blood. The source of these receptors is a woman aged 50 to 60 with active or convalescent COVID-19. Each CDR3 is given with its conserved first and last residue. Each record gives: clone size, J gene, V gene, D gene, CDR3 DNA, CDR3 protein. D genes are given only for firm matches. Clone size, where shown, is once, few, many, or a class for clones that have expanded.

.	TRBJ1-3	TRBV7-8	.	TGTGCCAGCAGCTTCTCCGGGAGGGTTGGAAACACCATATATTTT	CASSFSGRVGNTIYF
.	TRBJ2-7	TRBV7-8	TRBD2	TGTGCCAGCAGCTATTCGACCGGGGGGGTCGCCTTCTACGAGCAGTACTTC	CASSYSTGGVAFYEQYF
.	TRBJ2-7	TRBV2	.	TGTGCCAGCAGTGAATTCTTTTTATCCTACGAGCAGTACTTC	CASSEFFLSYEQYF
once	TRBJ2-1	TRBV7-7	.	TGTGCCAGCAGCTTTAGCGCCCGGAGCTCCTACAATGAGCAGTTCTTC	CASSFSARSSYNEQFF
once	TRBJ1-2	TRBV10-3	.	TGTGCCATCAGTGAGTCGGAGTTCTCTGGCTACACCTTC	CAISESEFSGYTF
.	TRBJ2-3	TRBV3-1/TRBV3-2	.	TGTGCCAGCAGCCAAGCTGCGGGAGATACGCAGTATTTT	CASSQAAGDTQYF
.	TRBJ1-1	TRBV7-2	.	TGTGCCAGCAGCTTAGATTGGGGGGGAGGGAATAGAGAAGCTTTCTTT	CASSLDWGGGNREAFF
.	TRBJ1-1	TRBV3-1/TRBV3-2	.	TGTGCCAGCAGCCATTTGGGGGGGGGAGGCACTGAAGCTTTCTTT	CASSHLGGGGTEAFF
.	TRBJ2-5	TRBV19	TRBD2	TGTGCCAGTAGTGGGACTAGGCAGGAGACCCAGTACTTC	CASSGTRQETQYF
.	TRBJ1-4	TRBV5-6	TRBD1	TGTGCCAGCAGCCTTCGGACAGGGACGGGTGAAAAACTGTTTTTT	CASSLRTGTGEKLFF
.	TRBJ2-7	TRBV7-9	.	TGTGCCAGCAGCCCCCTAGGGAGGGACAGGTCCTCCTACGAGCAGTACTTC	CASSPLGRDRSSYEQYF
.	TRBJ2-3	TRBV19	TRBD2	TGTGCCAGTAGTATTACCAGCGGGAGTCGCACAGATACGCAGTATTTT	CASSITSGSRTDTQYF
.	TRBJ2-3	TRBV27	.	TGTGCCAGCAGTAGGGACATTGCTAGCACAGATACGCAGTATTTT	CASSRDIASTDTQYF
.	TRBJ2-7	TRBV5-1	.	TGCGCCAGCGGGAGCCTGAAAAACGAGCAGTACTTC	CASGSLKNEQYF
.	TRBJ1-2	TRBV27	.	TGTGCCAGCAGTCCCCGACAGACGTATGGCTACACCTTC	CASSPRQTYGYTF
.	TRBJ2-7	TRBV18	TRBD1	TGTGCCAGCTCACCACCGTTTGACAGGGGGAACCAGGGCGAGCAGTACTTC	CASSPPFDRGNQGEQYF
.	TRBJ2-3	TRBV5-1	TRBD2	TGCGCCAGCAGCTTGTCCCGGGAGGGGGGAGCAGATACGCAGTATTTT	CASSLSREGGADTQYF
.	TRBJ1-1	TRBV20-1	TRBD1	TGCAGTGCTAACAGGGGAGCTGAAGCTTTCTTT	CSANRGAEAFF
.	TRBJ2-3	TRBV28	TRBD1	TGTGCCAGCAGTTTGGGACAGGACACAGATACGCAGTATTTT	CASSLGQDTDTQYF
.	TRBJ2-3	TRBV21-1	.	TGTGCCAGCAGCAAAGTAGAGGAGTTTTGGTCGCAATATACGCAGTATTTT	CASSKVEEFWSQYTQYF
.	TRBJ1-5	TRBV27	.	TGTGCCAGCAGTTCCGGGATGGGTCAGCCCCAGCATTTT	CASSSGMGQPQHF
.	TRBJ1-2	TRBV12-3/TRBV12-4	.	TGTGCCAGCAGCCTACAGTATTTCTATGGCTACACCTTC	CASSLQYFYGYTF
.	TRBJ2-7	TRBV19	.	TGTGCCAGTGGGGGACACCCTTTAAGCGAGCAGTACTTC	CASGGHPLSEQYF
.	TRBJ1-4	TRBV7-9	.	TGTGCCAGCAGCTTGACGTGGGGGGGCGGTGAAAAACTGTTTTTT	CASSLTWGGGEKLFF
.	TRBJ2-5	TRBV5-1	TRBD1	TGCGCCAGCAGCTTCCGACAGGGGGAAGAGACCCAGTACTTC	CASSFRQGEETQYF
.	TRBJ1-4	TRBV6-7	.	TGTGCCAGCACCCGACATGGAGAAAAACTGTTTTTT	CASTRHGEKLFF